This T cell receptor (beta chain) comes out of a study of blood T cell repertoires in COVID-19 (dated by TCRdb to between 2020 and 2021). Study-wide context: The collaborator samples originated in the United States, Italy and Spain and spanned the acute and convalescent phases of COVID-19. The prospective study material was composed of cDNA or gDNA derived from T cells, B-cell-depleted T cells, or PBMCs. Deeply sampled blood TCRbeta repertoires from subjects exposed to, actively infected with, or recovered from COVID-19 were included in the dataset. A freely available public database, intended as a resource for researchers studying the immune response to SARS-CoV-2, is where the repertoires were released. Samples came from the ongoing ImmuneRACE study (first 160 participants) plus 1,254 subjects from 6 global collaborators. Sample metadata almost always included a de-identified subject ID, COVID-19 status, age in years and sex. Where HLA class I and class II types were available, the types were taken from metadata supplied by the sample provider, not from assay-based typing.

Summary of the overall study and its limitations: The quantity of clinical and demographic metadata differed by source and by participant and was supplied without curation.

Points on this clone: The antigen it recognizes is unknown. Within one base of it there is no much larger clone, and no base qualities were kept.

Enrolling through a virtual design, the prospective study's participants ranged in age from roughly 18 to 89 years and lived across 24 United States geographic areas. Cohort assignment in the prospective study relied on participant-reported clinical history from a screening survey and a study questionnaire. Exposed participants had been in contact, within 2 weeks of entering the study, with a person who had a PCR-confirmed or clinician-diagnosed case of COVID-19. In the prospective study, mobile phlebotomists collected whole blood, serum and a nasopharyngeal or oropharyngeal swab from each participant. Participants in the prospective study had the option to provide additional blood draws and questionnaires over a roughly two-month period. Before DNA extraction, prospective study blood samples were shipped either frozen or at room temperature. V is shortened by 2 bases, J by 1 base, and the region joining them spans 11 bases. As encoded in the germline V gene, CDR1 is KGHSH while CDR2 is LQKENI. The CDR3 numbers 15 residues from cysteine through phenylalanine. Only CDR3 DNA remains: 45 bases, in frame from the first base.

TCRbeta CDR3 regions were amplified from genomic DNA using the immunoSEQ Assay, a bias-controlled multiplex PCR. For the original study's pipeline: The number of nucleated cells in each sample was estimated by amplification of reference gene primers within the assay. Sequence reads were collapsed and filtered to measure the absolute abundance of every unique TCRbeta CDR3 rearrangement. For each sample, productive Simpson clonality was calculated by taking the square root of Simpson's diversity index across productive rearrangements. What TCRdb holds here is the immuneACCESS table cut down to in-frame rearrangements. Part of the clones is not present; checked against another copy, under half of the missing clones reflect an unresolved V gene, and the others are unexplained. D and trimming come from the DNA, and the V and J calls and clone size come from that table. The sample has about 210,000 clones on record, 75% to 90% of them singletons. The biggest ten clones account for about 4% of the sample.

The specimen was PBMCs or T cells enriched from blood (not recorded which). The sequence is built from TRBV18 and TRBJ1-2; the D gene assignment is ambiguous. This receptor was obtained from a woman aged 25 to 39 who had been exposed to COVID-19. The DNA sequence follows: TGTGCCAGCTCACCATCCGGGGAAATTAACTATGGCTACACCTTC. Its amino acids are CASSPSGEINYGYTF. The full variable domain, completed from the reference TRBV18 and TRBJ1-2 proteins outside the CDR3, reads NAGVMQNPRHLVRRRGQEARLRCSPMKGHSHVYWYRQLPEEGLKFMVYLQKENIIDESGMPKERFSAEFPKEGPSILRIQQVVRGDSAAYFCASSPSGEINYGYTFGSGTRLTVV.